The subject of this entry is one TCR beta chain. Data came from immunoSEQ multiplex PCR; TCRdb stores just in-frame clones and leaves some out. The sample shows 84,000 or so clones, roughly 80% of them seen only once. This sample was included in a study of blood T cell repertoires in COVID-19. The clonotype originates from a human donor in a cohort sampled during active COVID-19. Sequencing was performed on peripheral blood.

CDR3 DNA sequence: TGCGCCAGCAGCCCTCTGTGGGTTAGCGATGACATCTACGAGCAGTACTTC. Encoded protein: CASSPLWVSDDIYEQYF. The chain combines TRBV5-1 with TRBJ2-7; D is perhaps TRBD2 (5 bases). Germline V lookup: CDR1 SGHRS, CDR2 YFSETQ. The CDR3 runs to 17 residues. Trimming took 4 bases from V and 3 from J, leaving 23 bases between them. Using reference TRBV5-1 and TRBJ2-7 for the parts outside the CDR3, the full variable domain is KAGVTQTPRYLIKTRGQQVTLSCSPISGHRSVSWYQQTPGQGLQFLFEYFSETQRNKGNFPGRFSGRQFSNSRSEMNVSTLELGDSALYLCASSPLWVSDDIYEQYFGPGTRLTVT.